This T cell receptor (beta chain) is drawn from a study of metastatic and nonmetastatic thyroid tumors. Study-level background: Across peripheral blood and tumor or nodule tissue samples taken from malignant and benign thyroid patients, the repertoires were compared with one another. Overall study results and limits: It was reported that TCR beta diversity was significantly higher in malignant thyroid tumors than benign nodules, in blood and tumor.

All patients were untreated before thyroid surgery. Per the authors' pipeline: The distant-metastasis classifier for papillary thyroid cancer was built from CDR3 differences across clinicopathological groups. TCRdb re-processed the PCR reads through MiXCR. What appears here as the V and J calls and clone size reflects TCRdb's work, not the paper's. The table has roughly 40,000 clones, approximately 16% seen once. This clone was observed at least ten times. Its antigen remains unidentified. The sample was tumor tissue. The receptor comes from a female donor with papillary thyroid cancer or a benign thyroid nodule (not recorded which). Some clones in this sample may be carry-over from other donors' samples.

This CDR3 is CASSRTTGGTEAFF. DNA for the CDR3: TGTGCCAGCAGTAGAACGACAGGGGGCACTGAAGCTTTCTTT. The rearrangement joins TRBV27 to TRBJ1-1, with 9 positions matching TRBD1. Germline-derived CDR1 and CDR2 are MNHEY and SMNVEV (reference sequence). V shed 5 bases and J 4 bases; nucleotides not matched to a gene: 5. This CDR3 has 14 amino acids.